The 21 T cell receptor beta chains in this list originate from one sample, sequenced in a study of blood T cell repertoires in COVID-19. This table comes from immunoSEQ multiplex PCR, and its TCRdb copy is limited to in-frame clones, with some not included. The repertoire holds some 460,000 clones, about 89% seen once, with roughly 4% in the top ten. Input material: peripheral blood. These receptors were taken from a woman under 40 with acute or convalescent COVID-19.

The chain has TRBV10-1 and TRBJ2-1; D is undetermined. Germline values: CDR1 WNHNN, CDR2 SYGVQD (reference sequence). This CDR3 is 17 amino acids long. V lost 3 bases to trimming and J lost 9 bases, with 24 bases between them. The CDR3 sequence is CASSDKLRNTGTGEQFF. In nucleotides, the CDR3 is TGCGCCAGCAGTGATAAGCTCCGAAACACGGGTACGGGTGAGCAGTTCTTC.

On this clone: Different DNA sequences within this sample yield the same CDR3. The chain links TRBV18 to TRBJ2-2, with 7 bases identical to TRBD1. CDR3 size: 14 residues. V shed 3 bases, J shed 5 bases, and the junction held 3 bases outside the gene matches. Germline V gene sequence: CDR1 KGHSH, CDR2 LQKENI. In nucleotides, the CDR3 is TGTGCCAGCTCACCGCGACAGGGTACCGGGGAGCTGTTTTTT. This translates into CASSPRQGTGELFF.

CDR3 nucleotide sequence: TGTGCCAGCAGTGTAACCGCCGGGACAGCAAACTACGAGCAGTACTTC. Residues: CASSVTAGTANYEQYF. The V and J genes are TRBV25-1 and TRBJ2-7; 7 bases line up with TRBD1. The trim removed 4 bases at V and 3 bases at J, leaving 12 bases unmatched. Germline assignment: CDR1 MGHDK and CDR2 SYGVNS. CDR3 length: 16 residues.

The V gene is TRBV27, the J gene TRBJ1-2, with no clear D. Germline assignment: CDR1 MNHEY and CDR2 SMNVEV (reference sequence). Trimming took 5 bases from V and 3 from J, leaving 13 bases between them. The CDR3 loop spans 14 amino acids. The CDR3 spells CASSPTPRHYGYTF. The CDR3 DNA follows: TGTGCCAGCAGTCCGACGCCCAGGCACTATGGCTACACCTTC.

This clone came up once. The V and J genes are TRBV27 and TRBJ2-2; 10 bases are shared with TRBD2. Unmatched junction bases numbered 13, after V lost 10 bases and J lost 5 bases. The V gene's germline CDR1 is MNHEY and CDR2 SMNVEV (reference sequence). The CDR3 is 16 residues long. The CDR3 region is CATSRSGGAGTGELFF. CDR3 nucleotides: TGTGCCACCAGCAGAAGCGGGGGGGCGGGTACCGGGGAGCTGTTTTTT.

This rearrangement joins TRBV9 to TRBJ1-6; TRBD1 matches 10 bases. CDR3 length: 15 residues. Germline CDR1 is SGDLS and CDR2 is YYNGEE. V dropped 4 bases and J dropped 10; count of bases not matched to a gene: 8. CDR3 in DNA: TGTGCCAGCAGCCCCAGGGACAGGGGTAGCTCACCCCTCCACTTT. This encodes CASSPRDRGSSPLHF.

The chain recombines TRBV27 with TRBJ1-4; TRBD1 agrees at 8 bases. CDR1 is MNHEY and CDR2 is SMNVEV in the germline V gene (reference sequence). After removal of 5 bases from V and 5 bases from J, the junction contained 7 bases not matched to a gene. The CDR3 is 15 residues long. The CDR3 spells CASSPWDRINEKLFF. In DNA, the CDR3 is TGTGCCAGCAGTCCTTGGGACAGGATAAATGAAAAACTGTTTTTT.

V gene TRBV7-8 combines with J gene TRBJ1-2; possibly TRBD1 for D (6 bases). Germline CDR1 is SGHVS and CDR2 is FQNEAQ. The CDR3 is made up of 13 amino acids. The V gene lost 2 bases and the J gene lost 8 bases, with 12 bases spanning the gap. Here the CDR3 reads CASSLIQGRGYTF. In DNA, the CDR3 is TGTGCCAGCAGCTTAATACAGGGCCGGGGCTACACCTTC.

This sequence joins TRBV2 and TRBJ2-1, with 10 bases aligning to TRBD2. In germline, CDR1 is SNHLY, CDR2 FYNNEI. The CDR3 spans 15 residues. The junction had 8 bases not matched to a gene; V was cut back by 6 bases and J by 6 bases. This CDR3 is CASRPSGGAGNEQFF. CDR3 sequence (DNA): TGTGCCAGCAGGCCCAGCGGGGGGGCCGGCAATGAGCAGTTCTTC.

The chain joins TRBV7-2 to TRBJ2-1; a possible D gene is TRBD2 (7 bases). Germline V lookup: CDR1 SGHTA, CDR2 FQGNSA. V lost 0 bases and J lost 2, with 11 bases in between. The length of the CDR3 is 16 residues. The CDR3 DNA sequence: TGTGCCAGCAGCTTAGCGGGGGGGCCGACCTACAATGAGCAGTTCTTC. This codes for CASSLAGGPTYNEQFF.

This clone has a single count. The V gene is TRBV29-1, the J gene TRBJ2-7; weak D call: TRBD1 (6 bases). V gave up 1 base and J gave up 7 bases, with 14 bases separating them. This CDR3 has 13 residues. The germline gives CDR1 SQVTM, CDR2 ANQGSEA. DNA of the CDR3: TGCAGCGTTGAAGGGGGGCCTATAGTTGAGCAGTACTTC. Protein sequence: CSVEGGPIVEQYF.

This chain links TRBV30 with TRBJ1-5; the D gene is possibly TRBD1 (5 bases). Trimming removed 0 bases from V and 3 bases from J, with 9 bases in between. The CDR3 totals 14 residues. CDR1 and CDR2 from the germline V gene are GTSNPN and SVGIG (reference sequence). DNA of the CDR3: TGTGCCTGGAGTGTACAGGTCCTCAATCAGCCCCAGCATTTT. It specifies CAWSVQVLNQPQHF.

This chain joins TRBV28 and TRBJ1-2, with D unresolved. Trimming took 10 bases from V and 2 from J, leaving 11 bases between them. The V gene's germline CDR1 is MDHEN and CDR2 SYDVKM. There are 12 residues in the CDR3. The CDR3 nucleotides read TGTGCCACTACCGGGAGAAACTATGGCTACACCTTC. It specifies CATTGRNYGYTF.

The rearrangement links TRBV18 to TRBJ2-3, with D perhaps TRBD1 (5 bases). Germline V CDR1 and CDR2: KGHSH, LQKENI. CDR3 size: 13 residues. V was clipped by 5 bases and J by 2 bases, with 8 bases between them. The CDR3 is CASSVTDTDTQYF. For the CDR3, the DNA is TGTGCCAGCTCAGTGACAGACACAGATACGCAGTATTTT.

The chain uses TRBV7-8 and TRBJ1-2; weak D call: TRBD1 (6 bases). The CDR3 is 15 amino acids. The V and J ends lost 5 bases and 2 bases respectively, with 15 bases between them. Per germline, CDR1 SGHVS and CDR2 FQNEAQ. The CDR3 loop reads CASSPRRTENYGYTF. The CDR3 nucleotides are TGTGCCAGCAGCCCCCGACGGACAGAGAACTATGGCTACACCTTC.

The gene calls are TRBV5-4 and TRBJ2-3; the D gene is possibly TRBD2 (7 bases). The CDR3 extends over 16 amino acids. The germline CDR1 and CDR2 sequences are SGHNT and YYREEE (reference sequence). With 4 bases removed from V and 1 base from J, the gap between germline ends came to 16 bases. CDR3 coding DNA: TGTGCCAGCAGCAGGGGGGCTAGCGGAGGCACAGATACGCAGTATTTT. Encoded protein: CASSRGASGGTDTQYF. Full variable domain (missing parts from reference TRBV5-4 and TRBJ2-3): ETGVTQSPTHLIKTRGQQVTLRCSSQSGHNTVSWYQQALGQGPQFIFQYYREEENGRGNFPPRFSGLQFPNYSSELNVNALELDDSALYLCASSRGASGGTDTQYFGPGTRLTVL.

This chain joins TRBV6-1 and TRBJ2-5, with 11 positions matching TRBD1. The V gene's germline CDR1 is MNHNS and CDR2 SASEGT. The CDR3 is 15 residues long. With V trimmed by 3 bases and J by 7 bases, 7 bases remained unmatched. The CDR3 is CASSEPGQGVLTQYF. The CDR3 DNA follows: TGTGCCAGCAGTGAGCCGGGACAGGGGGTGTTGACCCAGTACTTC.

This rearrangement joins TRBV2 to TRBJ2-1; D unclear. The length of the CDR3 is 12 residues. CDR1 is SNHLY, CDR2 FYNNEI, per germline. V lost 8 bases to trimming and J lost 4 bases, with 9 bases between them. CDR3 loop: CASSLGYNEQFF. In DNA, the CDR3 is TGTGCCAGCTCCCTAGGTTACAATGAGCAGTTCTTC.

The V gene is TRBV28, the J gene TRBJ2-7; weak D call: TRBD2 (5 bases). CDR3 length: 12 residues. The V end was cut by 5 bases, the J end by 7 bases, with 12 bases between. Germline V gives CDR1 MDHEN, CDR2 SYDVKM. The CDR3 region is CASSRTPWEQYF. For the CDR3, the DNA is TGTGCCAGCAGTAGGACTCCCTGGGAGCAGTACTTC.

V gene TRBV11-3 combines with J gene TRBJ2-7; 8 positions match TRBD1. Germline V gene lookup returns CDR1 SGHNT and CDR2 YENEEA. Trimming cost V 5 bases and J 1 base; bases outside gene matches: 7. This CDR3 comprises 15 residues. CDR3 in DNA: TGTGCCAGCAGCACCGGACAGGGAAAGTCCTACGAGCAGTACTTC. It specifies CASSTGQGKSYEQYF.

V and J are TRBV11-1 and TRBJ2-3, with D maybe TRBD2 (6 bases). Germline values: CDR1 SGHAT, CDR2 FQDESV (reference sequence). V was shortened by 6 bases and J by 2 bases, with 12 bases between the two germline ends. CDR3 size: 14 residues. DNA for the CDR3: TGTGCCAGCAGTTGGCGGGGAACCACAGATACGCAGTATTTT. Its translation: CASSWRGTTDTQYF.